Sequencing of this T cell receptor beta chain was carried out in a study of a mutant IDH1 vaccine in newly diagnosed glioma. To note about this clone: What it binds is not known.

V shed 0 bases, J shed 4 bases, and the junction held 5 bases outside the gene matches. This CDR3 has 16 residues. CDR1 and CDR2 (germline): SGDLS, YYNGEE. Clones were read by immunoSEQ multiplex PCR, and TCRdb kept only the in-frame ones, dropping some. Of 49,000 or so clones in the sample, 78% were seen once. This sample's time point: week 5, during vaccination. Vaccination used 300 ug of mutant IDH1 20-mer peptide per dose, with topical imiquimod. The source was PBMCs, collected from a glioma patient whose treatment included an IDH1 peptide vaccine. The chain uses TRBV9 and TRBJ2-3; 10 bases agree with TRBD2. The sequence came from a woman between 35 and 50 years old with glioma. The CDR3 DNA reads TGTGCCAGCAGCGTAGGAAGCGGGGGGGCAGCAGATACGCAGTATTTT. Its translation is CASSVGSGGAADTQYF.